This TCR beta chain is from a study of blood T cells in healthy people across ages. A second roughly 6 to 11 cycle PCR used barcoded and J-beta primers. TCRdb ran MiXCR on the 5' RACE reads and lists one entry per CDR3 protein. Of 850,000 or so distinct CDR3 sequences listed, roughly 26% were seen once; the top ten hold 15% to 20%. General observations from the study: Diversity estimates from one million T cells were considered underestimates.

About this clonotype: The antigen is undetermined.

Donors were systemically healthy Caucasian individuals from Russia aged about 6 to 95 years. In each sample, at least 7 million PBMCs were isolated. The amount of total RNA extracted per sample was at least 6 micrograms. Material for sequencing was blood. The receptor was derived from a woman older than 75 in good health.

CDR3 protein: CSASPTGGNEQFF. CDR3 coding DNA: TGCAGTGCCAGCCCAACAGGGGGGAATGAGCAGTTCTTC. V usage is TRBV20-1 and J usage is TRBJ2-1, with 8 bases identical to TRBD1. V lost 6 bases and J lost 7; bases outside the gene matches: 8. Germline V lookup: CDR1 DFQATT, CDR2 SNEGSKA (reference sequence). This CDR3 comprises 13 residues.